Listed below are T cell receptor beta chains from one sample, sequenced in a study of a mutant IDH1 vaccine in newly diagnosed glioma. These TCRs' antigens remain unknown. The protocol was immunoSEQ multiplex PCR, while the TCRdb copy is restricted to in-frame clones and leaves out a portion. The sample lists about 56,000 clones; approximately 75% were seen once. Sequenced here: PBMCs, sampled from a glioma patient whose treatment included an IDH1 peptide vaccine. These receptors all stem from a man between 50 and 59 years old with glioma. The CDR3 runs from the conserved cysteine through the conserved F or W. A D gene is named only where the DNA matches it firmly. Clone size is not always given. Where it is, it says once, few, many or a class for expanded clones.

>-|-|TRBJ1-5|TRBV4-1
TGCGCCAGCAGCGATCTTGATAAGAACAATCAGCCCCAGCATTTT
CASSDLDKNNQPQHF
>-|-|TRBJ1-1|TRBV4-3
TGCGCCAGCAGCCAAGTTGGGGGCACTGAAGCTTTCTTT
CASSQVGGTEAFF
>-|-|TRBJ1-1|TRBV6-5
TGTGCCAGCGGTCTCAGGAAACTGAACACTGAAGCTTTCTTT
CASGLRKLNTEAFF
>-|-|TRBJ2-7|TRBV4-3
TGCGCCAGCAGCCAAGACTGGCTTACAACATCCTACGAGCAGTACTTC
CASSQDWLTTSYEQYF
>TRBD1|-|TRBJ1-6|TRBV5-8
TGTGCCAGTGGACAGGGGTATAATTCACCCCTCCACTTT
CASGQGYNSPLHF
>-|-|TRBJ1-2|TRBV30
TGTGCCTGGAAGAAGGGTCAGAACTATGGCTACACCTTC
CAWKKGQNYGYTF
>-|once|TRBJ1-1|TRBV5-1
TGCGCCAGCAGCTTGGAGGCAGGAGTGAACACTGAAGCTTTCTTT
CASSLEAGVNTEAFF
>-|once|TRBJ2-1|TRBV29-1
TGCAGCGTTGAGCAGGGTTCTTTTGGGAATGAGCAGTTCTTC
CSVEQGSFGNEQFF
>-|few|TRBJ1-1|TRBV28
TGTGCCAGCACCGTAGCGAGGGCCGGGAACACTGAAGCTTTCTTT
CASTVARAGNTEAFF
>TRBD1|-|TRBJ1-2|TRBV27
TGTGCCAGCAGTTTCGGGAAGGGGGCAGGTTATGGCTACACCTTC
CASSFGKGAGYGYTF
>TRBD1|-|TRBJ2-5|TRBV18
TGTGCCAGCTCATCGCGACAGGGAAAAGAGACCCAGTACTTC
CASSSRQGKETQYF
>TRBD2|-|TRBJ2-1|TRBV11-2
TGTGCCAGCAGCCCGCCTAGCGGGTACAATGAGCAGTTCTTC
CASSPPSGYNEQFF
>-|-|TRBJ1-5|TRBV2
TGTGCCAGCAGGGCCAAAGGGAGCAATCAGCCCCAGCATTTT
CASRAKGSNQPQHF
>-|-|TRBJ2-7|TRBV27
TGTGCCAGCAGTCCATTGGGGGGAAGGGGGTCGGGCGAGCAGTACTTC
CASSPLGGRGSGEQYF
>TRBD1|once|TRBJ2-7|TRBV6-1
TGTGCCTGCAGTGAAATCTTTAGCTGGACAGGGGCCTACGAGCAGTACTTC
CACSEIFSWTGAYEQYF
>-|-|TRBJ1-1|TRBV4-3
TGCGCCAGCAGCCAAGGGTACTACCGTGCCACTGAAGCTTTCTTT
CASSQGYYRATEAFF
>-|-|TRBJ1-2|TRBV21-1
TGTGCCAGCAGCAAAGCGCTACAGACAGGGGGGAACTATGGCTACACCTTC
CASSKALQTGGNYGYTF
>-|-|TRBJ2-2|TRBV7-7
TGTGCTAGCAGCCACGACAGGCAGAACACCGGGGAGCTGTTTTTT
CASSHDRQNTGELFF
>-|-|TRBJ1-5|TRBV6-1
TGTGCCAGCAAATCCGAGACGTTCGGCCAGCCCCAGCATTTT
CASKSETFGQPQHF
>TRBD1|-|TRBJ1-1|TRBV10-3
TGTGCCATCAGTGGGGGGACAGGGGGAACAAGGGCTGAAGCTTTCTTT
CAISGGTGGTRAEAFF
>-|-|TRBJ2-1|TRBV27
TGTGCCAGCAGTTTGGGATGGAGCTCCTACAATGAGCAGTTCTTC
CASSLGWSSYNEQFF
>-|-|TRBJ2-7|TRBV5-5
TGTGCCAGCACCTTCGGGGCGACTCCCGAGCAGTACTTC
CASTFGATPEQYF
>-|-|TRBJ1-5|TRBV7-9
TGTGCCAGCAGCTTCGAAGGGAACAATCAGCCCCAGCATTTT
CASSFEGNNQPQHF
>TRBD1|few|TRBJ1-4|TRBV18
TGTGCCAGCGCACCGGGACAGGGGGATGAAAAACTGTTTTTT
CASAPGQGDEKLFF
>-|once|TRBJ1-4|TRBV2
TGTGCCAGCACAAGAGGGCCGGAGGGACTGTTTTTT
CASTRGPEGLFF
>TRBD1|-|TRBJ1-2|TRBV2
TGTGCCAGCAGTCTAGAACAGGGGGCTGATGGCTACACCTTC
CASSLEQGADGYTF
>TRBD1|-|TRBJ2-6|TRBV7-9
TGTGCCAGCAGCTTCACCGGGACAGGTCTCTCTGGGGCCAACGTCCTGACTTTC
CASSFTGTGLSGANVLTF
>-|-|TRBJ2-7|TRBV4-2
TGTGCCAGCAGCCAAGATCCCCGGGCCACCTACGAGCAGTACTTC
CASSQDPRATYEQYF
>-|-|TRBJ1-1|TRBV5-1
TGCGCCAGCAGCAGTAGGGGGGGCACTGAAGCTTTCTTT
CASSSRGGTEAFF
>TRBD2|-|TRBJ2-7|TRBV7-2
TGTGCCAGCAGCCACCGTAGCGGGGGAAGCTCCTACGAGCAGTACTTC
CASSHRSGGSSYEQYF
>TRBD1|-|TRBJ2-2|TRBV7-9
TGTGCCAGCAGCTTAATGGTACAGGGGCGCTCCGGGGAGCTGTTTTTT
CASSLMVQGRSGELFF
>TRBD1|-|TRBJ2-7|TRBV27
TGTGCCAGCAGTACGACAGGGTTCGAGCAGTACTTC
CASSTTGFEQYF
>TRBD2|-|TRBJ2-3|TRBV15
TGTGCCACCAGCAGAGTCATAGCGGGGCCTCCAGCAGATACGCAGTATTTT
CATSRVIAGPPADTQYF
>-|once|TRBJ1-2|TRBV18
TGTGCCAGCTCACCACCTCCAGGAGCCTATGGCTACACCTTC
CASSPPPGAYGYTF
>TRBD2|-|TRBJ2-1|TRBV7-9
TGTGCCAGCAGCATCAGCGGGGGAGGCTCCTACAATGAGCAGTTCTTC
CASSISGGGSYNEQFF
>-|once|TRBJ1-1|TRBV19
TGTGCCAGTAGGACAGGCCCAGGGAGGAACACTGAAGCTTTCTTT
CASRTGPGRNTEAFF
>-|-|TRBJ1-5|TRBV5-1
TGCGCCAGCAGCTTGGGGCAGGGCCAGCCCCAGCATTTT
CASSLGQGQPQHF
>-|-|TRBJ1-4|TRBV7-2
TGTGCCAGCAGCCCCTCAACTAATGAAAAACTGTTTTTT
CASSPSTNEKLFF
>TRBD1|-|TRBJ2-3|TRBV7-9
TGTGCCTCAATCCCGTCAGGGGGCGCAGATACGCAGTATTTT
CASIPSGGADTQYF
>-|few|TRBJ1-1|TRBV7-2
TGTGCCAGCAGCCCCAGGATGAACACTGAAGCTTTCTTT
CASSPRMNTEAFF
>-|-|TRBJ1-3|TRBV5-1
TGCGCCAGCAGCTTGGAGGGGGTAGGAAACACCATATATTTT
CASSLEGVGNTIYF
>TRBD1|-|TRBJ1-1|TRBV5-4
TGTGCCAGCAGCTTGCTAAGACAGGGGCGGAACACTGAAGCTTTCTTT
CASSLLRQGRNTEAFF
>TRBD1|once|TRBJ1-2|TRBV5-5
TGTGCCAGCAGCTTTACAGGGGGCGACTATGGCTACACCTTC
CASSFTGGDYGYTF
>-|-|TRBJ2-7|TRBV19
TGTGCCAGTAGTCCCGTTGACGGTTACGAGCAGTACTTC
CASSPVDGYEQYF
>-|-|TRBJ2-2|TRBV4-1
TGCGCCAGCAGCCAACGGAACACCGGGGAGCTGTTTTTT
CASSQRNTGELFF
>-|-|TRBJ1-5|TRBV23-1
TGCGCCAGCAGTCAGGGTTTTAGCAATCAGCCCCAGCATTTT
CASSQGFSNQPQHF
>-|-|TRBJ2-1|TRBV30
TGTGCCTGGAGTAAGGGATCTAGGAATGAGCAGTTCTTC
CAWSKGSRNEQFF
>TRBD1|-|TRBJ2-7|TRBV7-3
TGTGCCAGCAGCTTAGACAGGGGCCACGAGCAGTACTTC
CASSLDRGHEQYF
>-|-|TRBJ1-3|TRBV6-1
TGTGCCAGCGCCATTGGAAACACCATATATTTT
CASAIGNTIYF
>-|-|TRBJ2-5|TRBV30
TGTGCCTGGAGGAGTTCAGGGTCCCAAGAGACCCAGTACTTC
CAWRSSGSQETQYF
>-|-|TRBJ2-1|TRBV4-1
TGCGCCAGCAGCTCCCTCCGGTCTGAGCAGTTCTTC
CASSSLRSEQFF
>-|-|TRBJ1-2|TRBV5-4
TGTGCCAGCAGCTTGGGAGGGGGTGAAGCTAACTATGGCTACACCTTC
CASSLGGGEANYGYTF
>-|-|TRBJ2-7|TRBV27
TGTGCCAGCAGTTTATCTGTTGGACTCAGCTACGAGCAGTACTTC
CASSLSVGLSYEQYF
>TRBD2|-|TRBJ2-7|TRBV6-1
TGTGCCAGCTCGCGGGGGACCTCCTACGAGCAGTACTTC
CASSRGTSYEQYF
>-|-|TRBJ2-7|TRBV6-1
TGTGCCAGCAGTTCCCGGGGGCGCGCCTACGAGCAGTACTTC
CASSSRGRAYEQYF